This is a list of T cell receptor beta chains from one sample in a study of patients and donors after allogeneic stem cell transplantation. A single record per CDR3 protein comes from TCRdb applying MiXCR to the RT-PCR reads. The top ten clones hold approximately 5.9% of a sample with about a million distinct CDR3 sequences, over 15% of them seen once. Sample: blood, either unsorted or a sorted T cell fraction (not recorded which). The receptors come from a human donor who was either an allogeneic HSCT recipient or a stem cell or donor lymphocyte infusion donor (not recorded which). It is not recorded whose cells these are; they may come from a transplant donor. CDR3s include the opening cysteine and the closing phenylalanine or tryptophan. The D gene is left open where the match is weak. Clone size is stated in some rows and not others, as once, few, many or a class when expanded.

J gene	clone size	V gene	D gene	CDR3 DNA	CDR3 protein
TRBJ2-7	.	TRBV15	.	TGTGCCACCAGCAGAGCTCCGGAATTCTCCTACGAGCAGTACTTC	CATSRAPEFSYEQYF
TRBJ2-1	many	TRBV12-3/TRBV12-4	.	TGTGCCAGCAGTATCAACTACCCTGGGCAGTTCTTC	CASSINYPGQFF
TRBJ2-3	few	TRBV20-1	TRBD2	TGCAGTGCCTTGAGCGGGATCACAGATACGCAGTATTTT	CSALSGITDTQYF
TRBJ2-1	.	TRBV7-9	.	TGTGCCAGCAGCCGCCCGGAGGGGTCCGCGGAGCAGTTCTTC	CASSRPEGSAEQFF
TRBJ2-3	few	TRBV5-6	.	TGTGCCAGCAGCCCTACATGGGCATTCACAGATACGCAGTATTTT	CASSPTWAFTDTQYF
TRBJ2-7	.	TRBV19	TRBD2	TGTGCCAGTAGTATAGATTTGTTAGCGGGAGAGCAGTACTTC	CASSIDLLAGEQYF
TRBJ2-7	.	TRBV27	.	TGTGCCAGCAGCCCAGGACAGAGGAGGACCTACGAGCAGTACTTC	CASSPGQRRTYEQYF
TRBJ1-6	few	TRBV3-1	.	TGTGCCAGCAGCTCCCGGGACGGCTCTAATTCACCCCTCCACTTT	CASSSRDGSNSPLHF
TRBJ1-4	few	TRBV5-1	TRBD1	TGCGCCAGCAGCTCCACTCCGGGACAGGCTAATGAAAAACTGTTTTTT	CASSSTPGQANEKLFF
TRBJ2-1	.	TRBV9	TRBD2	TGTGCCAGCAGCGTAGTGCCTAGCGGGGACAATGAGCAGTTCTTC	CASSVVPSGDNEQFF
TRBJ2-4	few	TRBV14	.	TGTGCCAGCAGCCAAGAAACAGGACTAGCCAAAAACATTCAGTACTTC	CASSQETGLAKNIQYF
TRBJ2-5	.	TRBV7-8	.	TGTGCCAGCAGCTCAGCGGGTGTCTCAGAGACCCAGTACTTC	CASSSAGVSETQYF
TRBJ2-2	few	TRBV4-1	.	TGCGCCAGCAGCACACCTTGGGCCACCGGGGAGCTGTTTTTT	CASSTPWATGELFF
TRBJ1-3	few	TRBV25-1	TRBD1	TGTGCCAGCAGCCGGGACAGCCTCTCTGGAAACACCATATATTTT	CASSRDSLSGNTIYF
TRBJ1-5	.	TRBV21-1	.	TGTGCCAGCAGCAAAGTGTCAGGGGGCGATGGCAATCAGCCCCAGCATTTT	CASSKVSGGDGNQPQHF
TRBJ2-5	few	TRBV29-1	.	TGCAGCGTCCGAGGCTTGGTTGGGGAACAAGAGACCCAGTACTTC	CSVRGLVGEQETQYF
TRBJ2-7	.	TRBV5-8	.	TGTGCCAGCAGCTTTCAAGGGATCCACGAGCAGTACTTC	CASSFQGIHEQYF
TRBJ1-5	many	TRBV5-1	.	TGCGCCAGCAGCTTGGATCAGGGATTGGGTCAGCCCCAGCATTTT	CASSLDQGLGQPQHF
TRBJ2-1	many	TRBV5-6	TRBD2	TGTGCCAGCAGCTTGTATAGCGGGAGCTCCTACAATGAGCAGTTCTTC	CASSLYSGSSYNEQFF
TRBJ2-3	few	TRBV9	.	TGTGCCAGCAGCGTAGGTCCTAGTAAGCCAGATACGCAGTATTTT	CASSVGPSKPDTQYF
TRBJ2-7	few	TRBV10-3	.	TGTGCCATCAGTGTAATGCACAGGGATGATAATGAGCAGTACTTC	CAISVMHRDDNEQYF
TRBJ2-1	few	TRBV12-3/TRBV12-4	.	TGTGCCAGCAGTTTCCTGGGCGGCCTCATAGTCGAGCAGTTCTTC	CASSFLGGLIVEQFF
TRBJ2-2	few	TRBV5-1	.	TGCGCCAGCAGCTTGGAGCCCACCGGGGAGCTGTTTTTT	CASSLEPTGELFF
TRBJ2-5	many	TRBV4-3	TRBD1	TGCGCCAGCAGCCAAGATGGACAGGCGTTTGGGGAGACCCAGTACTTC	CASSQDGQAFGETQYF
TRBJ2-6	few	TRBV12-3/TRBV12-4	.	TGTGCCAGCAGTTTATTTATTGTTTCCGGGGCCAACGTCCTGACTTTC	CASSLFIVSGANVLTF
TRBJ1-2	once	TRBV15	.	TGTGCCACCAGCACCGAAAGGACTGGCTACACCTTC	CATSTERTGYTF
TRBJ1-4	few	TRBV5-5	.	TGTGCCAGCAGCTCGACAGCAAATGAAAAACTGTTTTTT	CASSSTANEKLFF